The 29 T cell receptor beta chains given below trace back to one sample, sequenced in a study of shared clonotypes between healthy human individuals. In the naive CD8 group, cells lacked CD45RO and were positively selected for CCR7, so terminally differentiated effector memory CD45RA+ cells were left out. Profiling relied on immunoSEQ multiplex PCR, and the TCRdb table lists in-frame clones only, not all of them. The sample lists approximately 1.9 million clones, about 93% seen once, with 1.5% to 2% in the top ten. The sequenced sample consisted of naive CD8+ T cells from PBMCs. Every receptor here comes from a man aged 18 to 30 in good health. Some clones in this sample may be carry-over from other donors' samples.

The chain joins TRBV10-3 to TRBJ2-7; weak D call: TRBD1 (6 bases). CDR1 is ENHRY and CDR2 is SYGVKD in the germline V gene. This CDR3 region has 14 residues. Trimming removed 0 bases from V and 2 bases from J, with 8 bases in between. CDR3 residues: CAISESGHPYEQYF. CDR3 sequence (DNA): TGTGCCATCAGTGAGTCGGGACACCCCTACGAGCAGTACTTC.

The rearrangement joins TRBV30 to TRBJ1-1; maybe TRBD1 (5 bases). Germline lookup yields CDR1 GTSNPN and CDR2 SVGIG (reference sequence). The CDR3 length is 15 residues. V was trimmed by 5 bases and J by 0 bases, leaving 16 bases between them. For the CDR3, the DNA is TGTGCCTGGGGGGGGGTAAGGGTCGTGAACACTGAAGCTTTCTTT. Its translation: CAWGGVRVVNTEAFF.

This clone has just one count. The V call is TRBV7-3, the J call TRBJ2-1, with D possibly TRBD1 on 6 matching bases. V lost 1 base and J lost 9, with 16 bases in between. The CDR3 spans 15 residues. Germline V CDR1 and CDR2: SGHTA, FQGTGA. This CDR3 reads CASSLIRRAGVEQFF. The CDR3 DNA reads TGTGCCAGCAGCTTAATCCGCAGGGCAGGGGTTGAGCAGTTCTTC.

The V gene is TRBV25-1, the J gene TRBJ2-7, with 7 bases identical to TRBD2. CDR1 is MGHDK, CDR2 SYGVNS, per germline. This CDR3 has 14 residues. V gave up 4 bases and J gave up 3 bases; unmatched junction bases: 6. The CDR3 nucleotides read TGTGCCAGCAGTGTAAGTGGGAGGGGCTACGAGCAGTACTTC. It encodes CASSVSGRGYEQYF.

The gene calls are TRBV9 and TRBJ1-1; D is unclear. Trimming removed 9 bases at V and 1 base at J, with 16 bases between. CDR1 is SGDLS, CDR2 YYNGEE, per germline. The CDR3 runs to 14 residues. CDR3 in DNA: TGTGCCACCCCGCGGAACGTAGAGAACACTGAAGCTTTCTTT. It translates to CATPRNVENTEAFF. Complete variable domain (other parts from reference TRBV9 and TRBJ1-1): DSGVTQTPKHLITATGQRVTLRCSPRSGDLSVYWYQQSLDQGLQFLIQYYNGEERAKGNILERFSAQQFPDLHSELNLSSLELGDSALYFCATPRNVENTEAFFGQGTRLTVV.

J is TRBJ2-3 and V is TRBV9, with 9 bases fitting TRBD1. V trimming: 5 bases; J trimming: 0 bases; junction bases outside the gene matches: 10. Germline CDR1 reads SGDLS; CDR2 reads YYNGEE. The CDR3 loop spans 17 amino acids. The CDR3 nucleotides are TGTGCCAGCAGGTCCGGGACAGGGCACACTAGCACAGATACGCAGTATTTT. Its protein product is CASRSGTGHTSTDTQYF.

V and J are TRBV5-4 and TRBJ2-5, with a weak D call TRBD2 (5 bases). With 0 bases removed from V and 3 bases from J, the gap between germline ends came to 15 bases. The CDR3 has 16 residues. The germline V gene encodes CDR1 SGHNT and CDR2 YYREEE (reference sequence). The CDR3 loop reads CASSLAGEGAKETQYF. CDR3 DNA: TGTGCCAGCAGCTTGGCCGGCGAGGGAGCCAAAGAGACCCAGTACTTC.

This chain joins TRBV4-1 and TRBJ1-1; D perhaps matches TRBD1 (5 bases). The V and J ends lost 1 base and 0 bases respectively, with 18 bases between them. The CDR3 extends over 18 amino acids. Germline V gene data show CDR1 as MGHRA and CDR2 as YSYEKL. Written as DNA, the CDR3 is TGCGCCAGCAGCCAAGTAACCAGGGAAAATACCATGAACACTGAAGCTTTCTTT. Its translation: CASSQVTRENTMNTEAFF.

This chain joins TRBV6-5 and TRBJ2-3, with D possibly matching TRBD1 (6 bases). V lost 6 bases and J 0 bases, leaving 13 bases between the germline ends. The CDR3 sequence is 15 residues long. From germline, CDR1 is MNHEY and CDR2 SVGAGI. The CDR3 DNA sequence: TGTGCCAGCAGCCCCCGGACAGTCAGCACAGATACGCAGTATTTT. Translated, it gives CASSPRTVSTDTQYF.

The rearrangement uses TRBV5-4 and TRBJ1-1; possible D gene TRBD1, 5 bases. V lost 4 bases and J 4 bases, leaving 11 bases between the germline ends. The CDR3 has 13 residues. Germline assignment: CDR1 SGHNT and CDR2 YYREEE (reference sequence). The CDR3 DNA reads TGTGCCAGCAGCCGTACAGGTCCCACTGAAGCTTTCTTT. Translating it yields CASSRTGPTEAFF.

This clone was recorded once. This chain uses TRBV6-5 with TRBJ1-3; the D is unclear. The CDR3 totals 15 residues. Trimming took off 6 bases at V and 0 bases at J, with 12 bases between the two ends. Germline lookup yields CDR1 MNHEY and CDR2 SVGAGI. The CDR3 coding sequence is TGTGCCAGCAGCTCTGACGCCCGCTCTGGAAACACCATATATTTT. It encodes CASSSDARSGNTIYF.

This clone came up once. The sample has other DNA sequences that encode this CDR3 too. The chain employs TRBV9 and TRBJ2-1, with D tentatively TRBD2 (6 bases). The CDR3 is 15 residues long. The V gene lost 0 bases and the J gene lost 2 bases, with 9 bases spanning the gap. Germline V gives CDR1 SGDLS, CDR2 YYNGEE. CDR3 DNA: TGTGCCAGCAGCGTAGACGGGAGTCCCTACAATGAGCAGTTCTTC. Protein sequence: CASSVDGSPYNEQFF.

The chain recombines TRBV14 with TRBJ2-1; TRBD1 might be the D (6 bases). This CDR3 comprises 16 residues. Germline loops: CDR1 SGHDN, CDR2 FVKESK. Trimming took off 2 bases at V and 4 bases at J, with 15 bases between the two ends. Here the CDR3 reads CASSQNPFGQYNEQFF. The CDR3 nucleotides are TGTGCCAGCAGCCAAAACCCTTTCGGACAGTACAATGAGCAGTTCTTC.

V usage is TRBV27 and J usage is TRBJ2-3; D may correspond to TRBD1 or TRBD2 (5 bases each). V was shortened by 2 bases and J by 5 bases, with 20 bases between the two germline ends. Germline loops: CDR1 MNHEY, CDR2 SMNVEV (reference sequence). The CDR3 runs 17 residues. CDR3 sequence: CASSLTLETGRRDTQYF. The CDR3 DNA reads TGTGCCAGCAGTTTAACCCTTGAGACGGGACGCCGAGATACGCAGTATTTT.

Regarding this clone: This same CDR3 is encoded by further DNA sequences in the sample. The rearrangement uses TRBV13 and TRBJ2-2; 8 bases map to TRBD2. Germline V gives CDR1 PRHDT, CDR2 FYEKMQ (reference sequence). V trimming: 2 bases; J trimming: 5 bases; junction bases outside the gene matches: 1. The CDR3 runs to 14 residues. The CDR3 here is CASSLLAGTGELFF. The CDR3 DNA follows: TGTGCCAGCAGCTTACTAGCGGGTACCGGGGAGCTGTTTTTT.

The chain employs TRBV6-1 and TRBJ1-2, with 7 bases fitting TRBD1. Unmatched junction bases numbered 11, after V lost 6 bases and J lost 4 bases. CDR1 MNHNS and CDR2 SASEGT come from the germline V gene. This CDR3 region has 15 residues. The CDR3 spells CASRPDRTYGYGYTF. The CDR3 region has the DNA TGTGCCAGCAGACCGGACAGGACATACGGCTATGGCTACACCTTC.

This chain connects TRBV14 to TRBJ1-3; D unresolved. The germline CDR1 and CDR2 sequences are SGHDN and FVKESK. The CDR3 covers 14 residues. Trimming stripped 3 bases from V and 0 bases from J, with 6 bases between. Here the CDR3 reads CASSHFNSGNTIYF. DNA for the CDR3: TGTGCCAGCAGCCATTTCAACTCTGGAAACACCATATATTTT. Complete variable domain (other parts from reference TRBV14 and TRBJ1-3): EAGVTQFPSHSVIEKGQTVTLRCDPISGHDNLYWYRRVMGKEIKFLLHFVKESKQDESGMPNNRFLAERTGGTYSTLKVQPAELEDSGVYFCASSHFNSGNTIYFGEGSWLTVV.

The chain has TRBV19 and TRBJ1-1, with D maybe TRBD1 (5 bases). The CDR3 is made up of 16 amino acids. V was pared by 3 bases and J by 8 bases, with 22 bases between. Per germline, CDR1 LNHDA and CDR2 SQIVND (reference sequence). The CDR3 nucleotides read TGTGCCAGTAGTATTGTAACGTCCAGGGCCAGGTCCGAAGCTTTCTTT. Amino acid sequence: CASSIVTSRARSEAFF.

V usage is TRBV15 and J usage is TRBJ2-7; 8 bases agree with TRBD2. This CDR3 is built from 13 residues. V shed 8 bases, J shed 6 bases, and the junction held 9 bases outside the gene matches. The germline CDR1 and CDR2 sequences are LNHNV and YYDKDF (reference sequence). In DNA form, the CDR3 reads TGTGCCACCGGCTGGGCGGGAGGCGGCGAGCAGTACTTC. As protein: CATGWAGGGEQYF.

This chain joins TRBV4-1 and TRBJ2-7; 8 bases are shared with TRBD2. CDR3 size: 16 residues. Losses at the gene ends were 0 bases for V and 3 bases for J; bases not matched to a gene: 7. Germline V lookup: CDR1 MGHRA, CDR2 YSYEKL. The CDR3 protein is CASSQDLAGGGYEQYF. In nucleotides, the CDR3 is TGCGCCAGCAGCCAAGATTTGGCGGGAGGAGGCTACGAGCAGTACTTC.

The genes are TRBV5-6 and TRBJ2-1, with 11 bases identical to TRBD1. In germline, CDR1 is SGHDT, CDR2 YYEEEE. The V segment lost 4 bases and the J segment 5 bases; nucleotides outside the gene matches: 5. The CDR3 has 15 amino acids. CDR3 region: CASSVGQGAHNEQFF. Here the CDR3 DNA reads TGTGCCAGCAGCGTCGGACAGGGGGCTCACAATGAGCAGTTCTTC.

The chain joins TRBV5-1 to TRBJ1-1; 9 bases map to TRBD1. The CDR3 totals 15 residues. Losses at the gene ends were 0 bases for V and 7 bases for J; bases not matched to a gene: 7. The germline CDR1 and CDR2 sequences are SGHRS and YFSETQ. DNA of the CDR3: TGCGCCAGCAGCTTGGGACAGGGGGTTTCTATTGAAGCTTTCTTT. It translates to CASSLGQGVSIEAFF.

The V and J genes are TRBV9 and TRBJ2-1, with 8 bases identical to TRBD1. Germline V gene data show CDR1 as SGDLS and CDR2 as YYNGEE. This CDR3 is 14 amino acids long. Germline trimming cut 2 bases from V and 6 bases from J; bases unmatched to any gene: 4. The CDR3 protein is CASSVNTGGNEQFF. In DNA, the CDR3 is TGTGCCAGCAGCGTTAACACAGGGGGCAATGAGCAGTTCTTC.

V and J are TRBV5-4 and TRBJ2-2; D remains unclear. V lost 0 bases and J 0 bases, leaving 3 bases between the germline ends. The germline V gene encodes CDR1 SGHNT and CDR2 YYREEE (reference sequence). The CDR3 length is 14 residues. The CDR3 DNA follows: TGTGCCAGCAGCTTGGTGGCGAACACCGGGGAGCTGTTTTTT. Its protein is CASSLVANTGELFF.

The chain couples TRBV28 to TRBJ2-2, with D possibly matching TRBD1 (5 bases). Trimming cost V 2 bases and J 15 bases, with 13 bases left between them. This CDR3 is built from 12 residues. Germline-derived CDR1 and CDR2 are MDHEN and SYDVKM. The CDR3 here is CASSLGADGMFF. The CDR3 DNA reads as TGTGCCAGCAGTTTAGGGGCCGACGGAATGTTTTTT.

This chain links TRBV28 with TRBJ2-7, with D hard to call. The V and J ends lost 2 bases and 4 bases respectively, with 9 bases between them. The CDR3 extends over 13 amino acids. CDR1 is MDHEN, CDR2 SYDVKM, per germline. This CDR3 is CASSLRPLYEQYF. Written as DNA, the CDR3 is TGTGCCAGCAGTTTACGGCCTTTATACGAGCAGTACTTC.

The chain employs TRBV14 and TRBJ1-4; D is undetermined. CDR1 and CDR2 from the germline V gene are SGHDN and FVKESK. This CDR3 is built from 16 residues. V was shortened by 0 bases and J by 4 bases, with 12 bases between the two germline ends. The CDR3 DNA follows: TGTGCCAGCAGCCAAGATGGCACAGCCTTTAATGAAAAACTGTTTTTT. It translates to CASSQDGTAFNEKLFF.

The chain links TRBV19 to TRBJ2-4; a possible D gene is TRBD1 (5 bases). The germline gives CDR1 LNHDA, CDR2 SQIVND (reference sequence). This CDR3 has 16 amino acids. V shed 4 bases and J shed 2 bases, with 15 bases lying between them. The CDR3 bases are TGTGCCAGTAGTACCCCGATAGGGGTGACCAAAAACATTCAGTACTTC. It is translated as CASSTPIGVTKNIQYF.

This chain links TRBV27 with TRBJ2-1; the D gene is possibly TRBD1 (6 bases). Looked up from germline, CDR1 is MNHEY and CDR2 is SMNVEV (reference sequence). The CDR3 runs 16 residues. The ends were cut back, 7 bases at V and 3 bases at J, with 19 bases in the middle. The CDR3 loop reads CASTTGTGQHYNEQFF. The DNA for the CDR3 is TGTGCCAGCACCACCGGGACGGGACAACACTACAATGAGCAGTTCTTC.